This T cell receptor beta chain came from a study of cytomegalovirus exposure and HLA in healthy donors. General study points: There were 150 to 200 TCR beta chains listed as cytomegalovirus-associated. In vitro assays verified that a few CMV-associated chains recognized CMV antigens specifically. It was found in a later analysis that first-cohort TCR clusters tended to co-occur in the 100 to 150 validation repertoires.

On this clone: Its antigen is not known.

Only in-frame clones appear in the TCRdb table, and some are missing; sequencing was by immunoSEQ multiplex PCR. Seen here are 150,000 to 200,000 clones, about 80% observed once, and the top ten hold under 3.5%. The donors belonged to the approximately 120-subject validation cohort, separate from the approximately 700-subject first cohort. Germline lookup yields CDR1 SGHRS and CDR2 YFSETQ. Trimming removed 1 base from V and 3 bases from J; junction bases left unmatched: 1. The CDR3 has 14 residues. The receptor was derived from a woman between 18 and 29 years old in good health and CMV-seropositive. V is TRBV5-1 and J is TRBJ2-1; TRBD1 matches 7 bases. Sequencing was done on a sample of PBMCs. Written as DNA, the CDR3 is TGCGCCAGCAGCTTGACAGGGGACTACAATGAGCAGTTCTTC. It specifies CASSLTGDYNEQFF. Filled out from reference TRBV5-1 and TRBJ2-1, the complete variable domain reads KAGVTQTPRYLIKTRGQQVTLSCSPISGHRSVSWYQQTPGQGLQFLFEYFSETQRNKGNFPGRFSGRQFSNSRSEMNVSTLELGDSALYLCASSLTGDYNEQFFGPGTRLTVL.